This is a list of T cell receptor beta chains from one sample in a study of T cell responses to AZD1222 COVID-19 vaccine. The method was immunoSEQ multiplex PCR; TCRdb's version includes in-frame clones alone and lacks a portion of them. The sample lists more than 85,000 clones, 70% to 90% occurring once. Sample: peripheral blood, taken on day 0 of AZD1222 vaccination. Receptors originate from an adult in good health. The conserved cysteine and the conserved F or W are not part of the CDR3 here. The order of the fields is V gene, D gene, J gene, clone size, CDR3 protein. The D gene is left open where the match is weak. Not all rows give a size; the values are once, few, many and, for expanded clones, a class.

v_gene: TRBV20-1
d_gene: TRBD2
j_gene: TRBJ2-1
abundance: NA
CDR3aa: SASPGLVASGPQSYNEQF

v_gene: TRBV5-1
d_gene: TRBD1
j_gene: TRBJ1-1
abundance: NA
CDR3aa: ASSSRGPKNTEAF

v_gene: TRBV19
d_gene: TRBD1
j_gene: TRBJ1-5
abundance: NA
CDR3aa: ASSIRDRGPSNQPQH

v_gene: TRBV18
d_gene: NA
j_gene: TRBJ1-5
abundance: NA
CDR3aa: ASSPFSNQPQH

v_gene: TRBV4-2
d_gene: NA
j_gene: TRBJ2-4
abundance: NA
CDR3aa: ASSQETRRIQY

v_gene: TRBV9
d_gene: NA
j_gene: TRBJ1-5
abundance: NA
CDR3aa: ASSVGEGQPQH

v_gene: TRBV6-4
d_gene: TRBD2
j_gene: TRBJ2-2
abundance: NA
CDR3aa: ASRGTSGSGTGELF

v_gene: TRBV19
d_gene: TRBD2
j_gene: TRBJ2-1
abundance: NA
CDR3aa: ASSIKRGLAGGRVGSNEQF

v_gene: TRBV10-3
d_gene: TRBD1
j_gene: TRBJ1-1
abundance: NA
CDR3aa: AISGQGVNTEAF

v_gene: TRBV7-9
d_gene: NA
j_gene: TRBJ2-2
abundance: NA
CDR3aa: ASSPLAVPTGELF

v_gene: TRBV4-1
d_gene: TRBD2
j_gene: TRBJ2-2
abundance: NA
CDR3aa: ASSQDSGLAGGNGELF

v_gene: TRBV2
d_gene: NA
j_gene: TRBJ1-2
abundance: few
CDR3aa: ASSETGPYGYT

v_gene: TRBV6-5
d_gene: NA
j_gene: TRBJ1-2
abundance: NA
CDR3aa: ASREELLFGYT

v_gene: TRBV11-2
d_gene: NA
j_gene: TRBJ2-5
abundance: NA
CDR3aa: ASSLELTARGETQY

v_gene: TRBV5-1
d_gene: NA
j_gene: TRBJ2-1
abundance: NA
CDR3aa: ASSLLANNEQF

v_gene: TRBV24-1
d_gene: NA
j_gene: TRBJ1-5
abundance: NA
CDR3aa: ATSDGASNQPQH

v_gene: TRBV4-1
d_gene: TRBD2
j_gene: TRBJ2-3
abundance: NA
CDR3aa: ASSFPSVGGTSTDTQY

v_gene: TRBV5-1
d_gene: TRBD1
j_gene: TRBJ2-7
abundance: NA
CDR3aa: ASSFGDRGFEQY

v_gene: TRBV21-1
d_gene: NA
j_gene: TRBJ1-5
abundance: NA
CDR3aa: ASSKEVLRQPQH

v_gene: TRBV9
d_gene: NA
j_gene: TRBJ2-7
abundance: NA
CDR3aa: ASSSSPGRSYEQY

v_gene: TRBV15
d_gene: NA
j_gene: TRBJ1-2
abundance: NA
CDR3aa: ATSRESWAGDRGYT

v_gene: TRBV7-3
d_gene: NA
j_gene: TRBJ2-7
abundance: NA
CDR3aa: ASSFGPTDYEQY

v_gene: TRBV6-1
d_gene: TRBD2
j_gene: TRBJ2-7
abundance: NA
CDR3aa: ASSETASGNYEQY

v_gene: TRBV9
d_gene: NA
j_gene: TRBJ1-2
abundance: NA
CDR3aa: ASSLTVGHGIGYT

v_gene: TRBV24-1
d_gene: TRBD1
j_gene: TRBJ2-1
abundance: NA
CDR3aa: ATSDPGQGAYNEQF

v_gene: TRBV28
d_gene: NA
j_gene: TRBJ1-5
abundance: once
CDR3aa: ASRDGGLRTQPQH

v_gene: TRBV4-1
d_gene: NA
j_gene: TRBJ1-6
abundance: NA
CDR3aa: ASSPGEGGDNSPLH

v_gene: TRBV3-1/TRBV3-2
d_gene: NA
j_gene: TRBJ1-2
abundance: NA
CDR3aa: ASSHRWAQNTNYGYT

v_gene: TRBV30
d_gene: NA
j_gene: TRBJ1-1
abundance: few
CDR3aa: AWRTGAEAF

v_gene: TRBV19
d_gene: NA
j_gene: TRBJ1-1
abundance: NA
CDR3aa: ASSIQGSLNTEAF

v_gene: TRBV3-1/TRBV3-2
d_gene: NA
j_gene: TRBJ1-1
abundance: NA
CDR3aa: ASSFRWSEAF

v_gene: TRBV6-2/TRBV6-3
d_gene: NA
j_gene: TRBJ1-2
abundance: NA
CDR3aa: ASSYSPGHNGYT

v_gene: TRBV6-5
d_gene: NA
j_gene: TRBJ2-2
abundance: NA
CDR3aa: AGRGPTGELF

v_gene: TRBV5-1
d_gene: NA
j_gene: TRBJ1-3
abundance: NA
CDR3aa: ASSLAGQSSGNTIY

v_gene: TRBV19
d_gene: NA
j_gene: TRBJ2-3
abundance: NA
CDR3aa: ASSPPGWDTQY

v_gene: TRBV4-3
d_gene: TRBD1
j_gene: TRBJ1-4
abundance: NA
CDR3aa: ASSQWTGDEKLF

v_gene: TRBV7-2
d_gene: NA
j_gene: TRBJ1-4
abundance: NA
CDR3aa: ASSRTVRDEKLF

v_gene: TRBV7-2
d_gene: NA
j_gene: TRBJ1-2
abundance: NA
CDR3aa: ASSLIRTAGGYT

v_gene: TRBV21-1
d_gene: NA
j_gene: TRBJ2-1
abundance: NA
CDR3aa: ASGFSSSYNEQF

v_gene: TRBV27
d_gene: NA
j_gene: TRBJ1-2
abundance: NA
CDR3aa: ASRPLVGGYGYT

v_gene: TRBV18
d_gene: NA
j_gene: TRBJ2-5
abundance: NA
CDR3aa: ASSPGNGETQY

v_gene: TRBV5-1
d_gene: TRBD1
j_gene: TRBJ2-7
abundance: NA
CDR3aa: ASSLGRGINEQY

v_gene: TRBV6-2/TRBV6-3
d_gene: TRBD1
j_gene: TRBJ1-1
abundance: NA
CDR3aa: ASSYSRGDTEAF

v_gene: TRBV2
d_gene: NA
j_gene: TRBJ2-2
abundance: NA
CDR3aa: ASSEYKVTGELF

v_gene: TRBV19
d_gene: NA
j_gene: TRBJ1-3
abundance: NA
CDR3aa: ASSILRGGLSGNTIY

v_gene: TRBV18
d_gene: NA
j_gene: TRBJ1-4
abundance: NA
CDR3aa: ASSPTFPTEKLF

v_gene: TRBV20-1
d_gene: TRBD2
j_gene: TRBJ2-5
abundance: NA
CDR3aa: SASQTSGGETQY

v_gene: TRBV5-1
d_gene: NA
j_gene: TRBJ1-4
abundance: NA
CDR3aa: ASSLGRENEKLF

v_gene: TRBV11-2
d_gene: NA
j_gene: TRBJ2-7
abundance: NA
CDR3aa: ASSSHPREAYEQY

v_gene: TRBV10-3
d_gene: NA
j_gene: TRBJ1-1
abundance: NA
CDR3aa: AIKDEGISEAF

v_gene: TRBV5-6
d_gene: NA
j_gene: TRBJ2-5
abundance: NA
CDR3aa: ASSVTSGAETQY